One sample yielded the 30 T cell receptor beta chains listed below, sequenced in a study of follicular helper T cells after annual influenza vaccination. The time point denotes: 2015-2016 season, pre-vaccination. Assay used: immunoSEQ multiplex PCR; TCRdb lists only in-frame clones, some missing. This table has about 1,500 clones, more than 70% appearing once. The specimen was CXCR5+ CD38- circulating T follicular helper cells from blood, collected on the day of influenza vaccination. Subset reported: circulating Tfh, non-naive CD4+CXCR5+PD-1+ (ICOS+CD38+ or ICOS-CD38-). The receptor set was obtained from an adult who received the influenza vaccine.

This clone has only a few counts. The CDR3 DNA reads TGTGCCAGCAGTCACGAGGGAGATGGGCAGCCCCAGCATTTT. Residues: CASSHEGDGQPQHF. The chain combines TRBV6-1 with TRBJ1-5; D gene uncertain. Looked up from germline, CDR1 is MNHNS and CDR2 is SASEGT. This CDR3 is built from 14 residues. Trimming left V 5 bases short and J 7 bases short, with 15 bases between.

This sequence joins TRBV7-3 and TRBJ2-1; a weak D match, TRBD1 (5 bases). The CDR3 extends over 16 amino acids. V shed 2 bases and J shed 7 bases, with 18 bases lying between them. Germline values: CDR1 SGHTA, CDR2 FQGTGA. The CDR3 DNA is TGTGCCAGCAGCTTACTAGGCCAGGGCGTCGGAAATGAGCAGTTCTTC. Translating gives CASSLLGQGVGNEQFF.

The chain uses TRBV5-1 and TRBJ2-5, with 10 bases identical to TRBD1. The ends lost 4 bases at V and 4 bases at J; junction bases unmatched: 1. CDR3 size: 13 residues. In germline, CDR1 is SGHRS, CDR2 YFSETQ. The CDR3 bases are TGCGCCAGCAGCCGGGACAGGGGAGAGACCCAGTACTTC. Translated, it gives CASSRDRGETQYF.

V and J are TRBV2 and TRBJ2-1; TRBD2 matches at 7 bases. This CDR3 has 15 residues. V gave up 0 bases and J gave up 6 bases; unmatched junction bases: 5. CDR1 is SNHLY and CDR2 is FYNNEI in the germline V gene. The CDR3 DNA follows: TGTGCCAGCAGTGAAGCAGCGGGGAGAGCCAATGAGCAGTTCTTC. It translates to CASSEAAGRANEQFF.

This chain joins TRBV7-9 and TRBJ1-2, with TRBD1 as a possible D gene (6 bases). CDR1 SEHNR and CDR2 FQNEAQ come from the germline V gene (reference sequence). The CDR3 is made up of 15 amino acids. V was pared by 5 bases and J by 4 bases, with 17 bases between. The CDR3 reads CASSLQGGSSYGYTF. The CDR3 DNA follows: TGTGCCAGCAGCCTACAGGGCGGTTCGAGCTATGGCTACACCTTC.

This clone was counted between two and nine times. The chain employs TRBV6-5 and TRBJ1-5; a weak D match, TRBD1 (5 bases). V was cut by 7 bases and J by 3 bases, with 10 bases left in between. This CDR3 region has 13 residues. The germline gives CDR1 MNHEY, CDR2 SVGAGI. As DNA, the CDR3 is TGTGCCAGCAAAAGACAGTCCAATCAGCCCCAGCATTTT. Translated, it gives CASKRQSNQPQHF.

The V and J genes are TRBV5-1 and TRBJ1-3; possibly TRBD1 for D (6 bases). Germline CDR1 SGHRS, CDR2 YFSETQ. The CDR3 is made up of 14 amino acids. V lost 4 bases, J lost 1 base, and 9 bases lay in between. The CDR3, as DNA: TGCGCCAGCAGCCCGGGGGCTTCTGGAAACACCATATATTTT. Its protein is CASSPGASGNTIYF.

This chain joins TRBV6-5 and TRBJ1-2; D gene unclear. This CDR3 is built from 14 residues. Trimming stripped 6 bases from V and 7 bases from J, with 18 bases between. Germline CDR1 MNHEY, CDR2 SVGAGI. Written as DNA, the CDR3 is TGTGCCAGCAGCCTTTCTCCCGGCACCTTTGGCTACACCTTC. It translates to CASSLSPGTFGYTF.

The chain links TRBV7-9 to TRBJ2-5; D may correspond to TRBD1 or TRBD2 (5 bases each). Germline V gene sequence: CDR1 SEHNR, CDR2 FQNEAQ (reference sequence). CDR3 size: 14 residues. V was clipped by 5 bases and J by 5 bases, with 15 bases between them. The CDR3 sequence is CASSAGTTGETQYF. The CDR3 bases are TGTGCCAGCAGCGCCGGGACGACGGGGGAGACCCAGTACTTC.

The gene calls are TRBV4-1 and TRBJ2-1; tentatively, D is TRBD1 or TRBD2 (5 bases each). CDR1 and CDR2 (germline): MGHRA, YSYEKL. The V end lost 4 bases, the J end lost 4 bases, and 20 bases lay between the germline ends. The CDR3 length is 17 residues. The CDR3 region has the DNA TGCGCCAGCAGCCGAGAGGGTTACGGGACGGCTTACAATGAGCAGTTCTTC. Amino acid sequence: CASSREGYGTAYNEQFF.

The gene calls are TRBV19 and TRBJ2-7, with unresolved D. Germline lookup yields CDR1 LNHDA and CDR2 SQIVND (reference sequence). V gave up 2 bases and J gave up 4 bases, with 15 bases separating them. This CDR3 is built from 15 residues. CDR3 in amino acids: CASSIRPDSTYEQYF. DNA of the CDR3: TGTGCCAGTAGTATAAGGCCAGACTCGACGTACGAGCAGTACTTC.

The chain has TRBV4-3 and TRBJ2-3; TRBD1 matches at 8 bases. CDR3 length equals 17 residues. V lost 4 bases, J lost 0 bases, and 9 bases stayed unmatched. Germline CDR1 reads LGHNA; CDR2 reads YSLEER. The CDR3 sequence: CASSPGKTGASTDTQYF. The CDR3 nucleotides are TGCGCCAGCAGCCCTGGGAAGACAGGGGCCAGCACAGATACGCAGTATTTT.

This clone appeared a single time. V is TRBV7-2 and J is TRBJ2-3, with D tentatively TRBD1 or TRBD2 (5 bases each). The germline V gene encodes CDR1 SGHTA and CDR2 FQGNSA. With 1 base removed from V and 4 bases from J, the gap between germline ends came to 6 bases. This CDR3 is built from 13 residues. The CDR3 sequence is CASSLGGADTQYF. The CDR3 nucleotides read TGTGCCAGCAGCTTAGGAGGGGCAGATACGCAGTATTTT.

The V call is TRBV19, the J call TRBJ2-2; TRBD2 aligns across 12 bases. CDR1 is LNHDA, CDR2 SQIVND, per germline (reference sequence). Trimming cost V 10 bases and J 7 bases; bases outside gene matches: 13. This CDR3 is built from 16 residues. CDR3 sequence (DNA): TGTGCCACCTCCTCACTAGCGGGAGGCGTTATCGGGGAGCTGTTTTTT. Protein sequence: CATSSLAGGVIGELFF. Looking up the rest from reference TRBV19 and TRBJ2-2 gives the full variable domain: DGGITQSPKYLFRKEGQNVTLSCEQNLNHDAMYWYRQDPGQGLRLIYYSQIVNDFQKGDIAEGYSVSREKKESFPLTVTSAQKNPTAFYLCATSSLAGGVIGELFFGEGSRLTVL.

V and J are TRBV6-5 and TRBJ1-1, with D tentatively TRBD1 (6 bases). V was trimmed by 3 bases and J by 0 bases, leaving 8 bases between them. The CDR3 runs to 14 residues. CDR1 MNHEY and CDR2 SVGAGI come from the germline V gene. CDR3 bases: TGTGCCAGCAGTTATAAGGGGGTGAACACTGAAGCTTTCTTT. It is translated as CASSYKGVNTEAFF.

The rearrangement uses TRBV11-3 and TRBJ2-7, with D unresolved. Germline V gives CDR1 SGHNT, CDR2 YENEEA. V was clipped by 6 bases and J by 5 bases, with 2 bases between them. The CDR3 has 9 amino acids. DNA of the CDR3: TGTGCCAGCAGGAACGAGCAGTACTTC. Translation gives CASRNEQYF.

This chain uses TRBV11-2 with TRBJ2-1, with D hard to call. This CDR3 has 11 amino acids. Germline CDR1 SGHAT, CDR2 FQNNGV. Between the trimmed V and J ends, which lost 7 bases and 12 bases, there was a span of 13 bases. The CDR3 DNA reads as TGTGCCAGCACGGCTGGGGATTCGCAGTTCTTC. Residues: CASTAGDSQFF.

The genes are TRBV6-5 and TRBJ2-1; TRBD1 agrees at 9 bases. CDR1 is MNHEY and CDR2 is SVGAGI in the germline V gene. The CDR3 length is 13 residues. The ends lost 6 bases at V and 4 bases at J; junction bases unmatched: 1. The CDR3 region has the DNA TGTGCCAGCAGAGGGACAGGGTACAATGAGCAGTTCTTC. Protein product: CASRGTGYNEQFF.

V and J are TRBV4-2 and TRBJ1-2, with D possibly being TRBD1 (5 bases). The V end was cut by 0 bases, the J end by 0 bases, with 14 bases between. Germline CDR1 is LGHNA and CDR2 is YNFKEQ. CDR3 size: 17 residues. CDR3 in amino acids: CASSQDRGGTANYGYTF. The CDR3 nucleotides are TGTGCCAGCAGCCAAGATCGCGGTGGGACCGCTAACTATGGCTACACCTTC.

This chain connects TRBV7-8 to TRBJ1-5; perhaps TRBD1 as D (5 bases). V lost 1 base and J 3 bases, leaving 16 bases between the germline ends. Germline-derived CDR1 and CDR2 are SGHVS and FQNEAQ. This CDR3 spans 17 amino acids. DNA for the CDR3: TGTGCCAGCAGCTTAGAGGGAGGGGCCCACTTCAATCAGCCCCAGCATTTT. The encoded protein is CASSLEGGAHFNQPQHF.

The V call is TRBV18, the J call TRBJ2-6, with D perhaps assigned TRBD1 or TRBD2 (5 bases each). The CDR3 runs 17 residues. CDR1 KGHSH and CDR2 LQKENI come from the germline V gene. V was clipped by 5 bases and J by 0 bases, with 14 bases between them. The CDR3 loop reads CASSRDGAFSGANVLTF. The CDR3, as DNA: TGTGCCAGCTCAAGGGACGGGGCCTTCTCTGGGGCCAACGTCCTGACTTTC.

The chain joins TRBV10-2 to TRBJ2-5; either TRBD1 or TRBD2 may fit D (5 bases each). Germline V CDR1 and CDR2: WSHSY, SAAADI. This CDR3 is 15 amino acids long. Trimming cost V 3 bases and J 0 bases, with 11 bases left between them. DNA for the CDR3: TGCGCCAGCAGTGACACCGGGACGAACCAAGAGACCCAGTACTTC. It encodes CASSDTGTNQETQYF.

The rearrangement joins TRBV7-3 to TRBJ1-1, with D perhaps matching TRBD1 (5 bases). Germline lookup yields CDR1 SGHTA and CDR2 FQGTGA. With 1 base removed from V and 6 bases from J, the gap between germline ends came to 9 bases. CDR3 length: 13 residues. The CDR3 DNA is TGTGCCAGCAGCTTAAACAAAGGGGCTGAAGCTTTCTTT. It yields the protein CASSLNKGAEAFF.

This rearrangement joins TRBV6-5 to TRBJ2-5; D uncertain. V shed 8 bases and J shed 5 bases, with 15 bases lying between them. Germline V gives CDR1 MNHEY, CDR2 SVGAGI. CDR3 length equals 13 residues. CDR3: CASGRRILETQYF. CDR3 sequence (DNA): TGTGCCAGCGGCAGAAGGATATTGGAGACCCAGTACTTC.

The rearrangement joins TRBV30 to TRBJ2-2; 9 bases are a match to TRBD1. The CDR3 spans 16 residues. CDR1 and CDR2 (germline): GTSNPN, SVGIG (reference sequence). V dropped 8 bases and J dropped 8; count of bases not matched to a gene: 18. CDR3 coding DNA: TGTGCCACCTCCGGGACAGGGTTGGCGTTAGCGGGGGAGCTGTTTTTT. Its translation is CATSGTGLALAGELFF.

CDR3 nucleotide sequence: TGTGCCAGCAGCTATCGACGCCGGACCTTCACAGATACGCAGTATTTT. The encoded protein is CASSYRRRTFTDTQYF. This chain joins TRBV11-2 and TRBJ2-3; D call uncertain. This CDR3 is built from 16 residues. The V end was cut by 4 bases, the J end by 2 bases, with 16 bases between. Per the germline V gene, CDR1 is SGHAT and CDR2 is FQNNGV.

DNA for the CDR3: TGTGCCAGCTCACCACCTGCCTACGAGCAGTACTTC. This encodes CASSPPAYEQYF. This chain links TRBV18 with TRBJ2-5; D is uncertain. The end of the DNA fits TRBJ2-7 better, so the J call may be wrong. The CDR3 contains 12 residues. The germline CDR1 and CDR2 sequences are KGHSH and LQKENI.

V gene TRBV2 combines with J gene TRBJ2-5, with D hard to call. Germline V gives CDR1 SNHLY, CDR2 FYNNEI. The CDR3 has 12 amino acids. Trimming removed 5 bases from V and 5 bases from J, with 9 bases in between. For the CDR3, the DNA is TGTGCCAGCAGTCCCCTCCGGGAGACCCAGTACTTC. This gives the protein CASSPLRETQYF.

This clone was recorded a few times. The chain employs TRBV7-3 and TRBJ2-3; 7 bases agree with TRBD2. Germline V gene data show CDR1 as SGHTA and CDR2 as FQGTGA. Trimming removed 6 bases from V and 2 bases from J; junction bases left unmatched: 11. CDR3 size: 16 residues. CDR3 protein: CASSKRASGTTDTQYF. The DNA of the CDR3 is TGTGCCAGCAGTAAGCGGGCTAGCGGTACCACAGATACGCAGTATTTT.

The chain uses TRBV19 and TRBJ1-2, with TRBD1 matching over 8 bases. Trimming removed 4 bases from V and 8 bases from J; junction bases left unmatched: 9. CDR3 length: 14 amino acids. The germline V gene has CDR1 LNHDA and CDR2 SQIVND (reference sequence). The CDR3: CASSTSGGAGGYTF. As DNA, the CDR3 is TGTGCCAGTAGTACTTCAGGGGGCGCGGGAGGCTACACCTTC.